These T cell receptor beta chains were read from a single sample in a study of cytomegalovirus exposure and HLA in healthy donors. Generated by immunoSEQ multiplex PCR, the TCRdb table keeps only in-frame clones and is missing some. The table shows 120,000 or so clones, with around 78% occurring only once. The specimen was PBMCs. Every receptor here comes from a woman under 40 in good health and CMV-seronegative. Each CDR3 is given with its conserved first and last residue. A D gene is named only where the DNA matches it firmly. Only part of the rows carry a size: once, few, many, or a class if the clone is expanded.

abundance: few; j_gene: TRBJ1-2; d_gene: TRBD1; v_gene: TRBV4-1; len: 16; CDR3aa: CASSQEGTGENYGYTF; CDR3nt: TGCGCCAGCAGCCAAGAGGGGACAGGAGAAAACTATGGCTACACCTTC
abundance: NA; j_gene: TRBJ1-3; d_gene: NA; v_gene: TRBV4-3; len: 13; CDR3aa: CASSHGAGNTIYF; CDR3nt: TGCGCCAGCAGCCACGGGGCTGGAAACACCATATATTTT
abundance: NA; j_gene: TRBJ2-1; d_gene: NA; v_gene: TRBV30; len: 15; CDR3aa: CAWSVQGGARGEQFF; CDR3nt: TGTGCCTGGAGTGTACAAGGTGGGGCTAGAGGTGAGCAGTTCTTC
abundance: NA; j_gene: TRBJ2-7; d_gene: TRBD1; v_gene: TRBV11-2; len: 14; CDR3aa: CASSPGTGGYEQYF; CDR3nt: TGTGCCAGCAGCCCTGGGACAGGGGGTTACGAGCAGTACTTC
abundance: NA; j_gene: TRBJ2-5; d_gene: TRBD1; v_gene: TRBV19; len: 13; CDR3aa: CASLGTGQETQYF; CDR3nt: TGTGCCAGCCTCGGGACAGGGCAAGAGACCCAGTACTTC
abundance: NA; j_gene: TRBJ2-5; d_gene: NA; v_gene: TRBV27; len: 12; CDR3aa: CATQDRQETQYF; CDR3nt: TGTGCCACCCAGGACAGACAAGAGACCCAGTACTTC
abundance: NA; j_gene: TRBJ1-2; d_gene: NA; v_gene: TRBV30; len: 15; CDR3aa: CAWLHGDISHPGYTF; CDR3nt: TGTGCCTGGCTTCATGGGGACATATCTCATCCTGGCTACACCTTC
abundance: NA; j_gene: TRBJ2-1; d_gene: TRBD2; v_gene: TRBV11-3; len: 16; CDR3aa: CASSSSSGAVYNEQFF; CDR3nt: TGTGCCAGCAGCTCATCTAGCGGGGCGGTCTACAATGAGCAGTTCTTC
abundance: few; j_gene: TRBJ2-7; d_gene: TRBD1; v_gene: TRBV11-1; len: 14; CDR3aa: CASSPRTGSYEQYF; CDR3nt: TGTGCCAGCAGTCCACGGACAGGATCCTACGAGCAGTACTTC
abundance: NA; j_gene: TRBJ2-1; d_gene: TRBD2; v_gene: TRBV7-9; len: 16; CDR3aa: CASSLATSGGLIEQFF; CDR3nt: TGTGCCAGCAGCTTAGCAACTAGCGGGGGGCTGATTGAGCAGTTCTTC
abundance: NA; j_gene: TRBJ1-3; d_gene: NA; v_gene: TRBV11-3; len: 15; CDR3aa: CASSLSGNSGNTIYF; CDR3nt: TGTGCCAGCAGTTTAAGCGGGAACTCTGGAAACACCATATATTTT
abundance: NA; j_gene: TRBJ2-3; d_gene: TRBD2; v_gene: TRBV7-3; len: 15; CDR3aa: CASSFASGNPDTQYF; CDR3nt: TGTGCCAGCAGCTTTGCTAGCGGGAACCCAGATACGCAGTATTTT
abundance: NA; j_gene: TRBJ1-5; d_gene: NA; v_gene: TRBV15; len: 10; CDR3aa: CASVGQPQHF; CDR3nt: TGTGCCTCGGTTGGTCAGCCCCAGCATTTT
abundance: NA; j_gene: TRBJ2-7; d_gene: NA; v_gene: TRBV13; len: 13; CDR3aa: CASSFWQVDEQYF; CDR3nt: TGTGCCAGCAGCTTTTGGCAGGTGGACGAGCAGTACTTC
abundance: NA; j_gene: TRBJ1-3; d_gene: NA; v_gene: TRBV30; len: 15; CDR3aa: CAWTADSHSGNTIYF; CDR3nt: TGTGCCTGGACGGCGGATAGTCACTCTGGAAACACCATATATTTT
abundance: NA; j_gene: TRBJ2-3; d_gene: TRBD1; v_gene: TRBV5-1; len: 14; CDR3aa: CASSPGQGTDTQYF; CDR3nt: TGCGCCAGCAGCCCGGGACAGGGAACAGATACGCAGTATTTT
abundance: NA; j_gene: TRBJ2-1; d_gene: NA; v_gene: TRBV4-1; len: 15; CDR3aa: CASRHELGLNGEQFF; CDR3nt: TGCGCCAGCAGGCACGAACTCGGACTCAACGGTGAGCAGTTCTTC
abundance: NA; j_gene: TRBJ1-2; d_gene: NA; v_gene: TRBV28; len: 13; CDR3aa: CASSFAENYGYTF; CDR3nt: TGTGCCAGCAGTTTTGCGGAGAACTATGGCTACACCTTC
abundance: NA; j_gene: TRBJ2-3; d_gene: NA; v_gene: TRBV30; len: 13; CDR3aa: CAWKTGGIDTQYF; CDR3nt: TGTGCCTGGAAAACGGGGGGCATAGATACGCAGTATTTT
abundance: few; j_gene: TRBJ2-7; d_gene: NA; v_gene: TRBV4-3; len: 13; CDR3aa: CASSQGDNYEQYF; CDR3nt: TGCGCCAGCAGCCAAGGGGACAACTACGAGCAGTACTTC
abundance: NA; j_gene: TRBJ2-5; d_gene: TRBD2; v_gene: TRBV5-4; len: 15; CDR3aa: CASSRGTGGEETQYF; CDR3nt: TGTGCCAGCAGCCGCGGCACGGGAGGGGAGGAGACCCAGTACTTC
abundance: NA; j_gene: TRBJ1-1; d_gene: TRBD1; v_gene: TRBV19; len: 15; CDR3aa: CASITGGHIKAEAFF; CDR3nt: TGTGCCAGTATTACAGGGGGCCATATCAAGGCTGAAGCTTTCTTT
abundance: NA; j_gene: TRBJ2-7; d_gene: NA; v_gene: TRBV13; len: 17; CDR3aa: CASSLTPWGENTYEQYF; CDR3nt: TGTGCCAGCAGCTTGACTCCTTGGGGGGAAAATACGTACGAGCAGTACTTC
abundance: NA; j_gene: TRBJ2-5; d_gene: TRBD1; v_gene: TRBV7-9; len: 14; CDR3aa: CASSVIGGDETQYF; CDR3nt: TGTGCCAGCAGCGTAATAGGGGGCGACGAGACCCAGTACTTC
abundance: NA; j_gene: TRBJ2-5; d_gene: TRBD1; v_gene: TRBV6-5; len: 14; CDR3aa: CASRATGNVVTQYF; CDR3nt: TGTGCCAGCAGGGCGACAGGGAATGTGGTGACCCAGTACTTC
abundance: few; j_gene: TRBJ1-1; d_gene: NA; v_gene: TRBV21-1; len: 15; CDR3aa: CANILGVTGGSVAFF; CDR3nt: TGTGCCAACATCTTGGGAGTGACAGGGGGCTCGGTTGCTTTCTTT
abundance: NA; j_gene: TRBJ1-2; d_gene: NA; v_gene: TRBV29-1; len: 13; CDR3aa: CSVVWGRGYGYTF; CDR3nt: TGCAGCGTTGTTTGGGGGCGCGGCTATGGCTACACCTTC
abundance: NA; j_gene: TRBJ1-1; d_gene: NA; v_gene: TRBV14; len: 12; CDR3aa: CASSLLGTEAFF; CDR3nt: TGTGCCAGCAGCCTTCTAGGCACTGAAGCTTTCTTT